The 13 T cell receptor beta chains below were found in one sample sequenced in a study of blood T cells in healthy people across ages. Primers used in a second PCR of roughly 7 to 12 cycles were a sample-barcoded 5' primer and a J-beta primer mix. TCRdb re-derived calls from the 5' RACE reads in MiXCR, one entry per CDR3 protein. The profile covers some 640,000 distinct CDR3 sequences, with approximately 30% appearing a single time and around a sixth taken by the ten largest. Sequenced sample: blood. These receptors came from a woman older than 75 in good health.

This clonotype was recorded at least ten times. The chain has TRBV20-1 and TRBJ2-7; maybe TRBD2 (7 bases). V was shortened by 5 bases and J by 3 bases, with 17 bases between the two germline ends. This CDR3 is built from 14 residues. Per germline, CDR1 DFQATT and CDR2 SNEGSKA (reference sequence). As DNA, the CDR3 is TGCAGTGCTTTTCGAGGGGGGGCGGGCTACGAGCAGTACTTC. Its translation: CSAFRGGAGYEQYF.

Note on this clonotype: Given a much more abundant clone one base away, this may be a read error. The V call is TRBV20-1, the J call TRBJ1-1, with D tentatively TRBD1 (5 bases). CDR3 length: 11 residues. CDR1 and CDR2 from the germline V gene are DFQATT and SNEGSKA (reference sequence). Trimming took 0 bases from V and 10 from J, leaving 9 bases between them. The CDR3 DNA reads as TGCAGTGCTAGAGAAACAGGCATAGCTTTCTTT. Residues: CSARETGIAFF.

This clonotype was counted ten times or more. V gene TRBV30 combines with J gene TRBJ1-2; D perhaps matches TRBD1 (5 bases). V was clipped by 0 bases and J by 7 bases, with 15 bases between them. Germline CDR1 GTSNPN, CDR2 SVGIG (reference sequence). The CDR3 loop spans 14 amino acids. CDR3 DNA: TGTGCCTGGAGTGTTTCACAGCCTCAGGGTGGCTACACCTTC. It translates to CAWSVSQPQGGYTF.

Of note for this clonotype: Given a much more abundant clone one base away, this may be a read error. This chain joins TRBV14 and TRBJ2-1; the match to TRBD2 covers 10 bases. This CDR3 has 17 residues. Germline CDR1 is SGHDN and CDR2 is FVKESK. CDR3 bases: TGTGCCAGCAGCCTAAACCAGCGGGGGGGCTCCTACAATGAGCAGGTCTTC. It specifies CASSLNQRGGSYNEQVF. Variable domain in full (rest from reference TRBV14 and TRBJ2-1): EAGVTQFPSHSVIEKGQTVTLRCDPISGHDNLYWYRRVMGKEIKFLLHFVKESKQDESGMPNNRFLAERTGGTYSTLKVQPAELEDSGVYFCASSLNQRGGSYNEQVFGPGTRLTVL.

The J gene is TRBJ2-5, the V gene TRBV6-1; maybe TRBD1 (5 bases). This CDR3 is 16 amino acids long. V was trimmed by 3 bases and J by 11 bases, leaving 25 bases between them. Germline V CDR1 and CDR2: MNHNS, SASEGT. The CDR3 spells CASSETLRGSYSEQYF. CDR3 sequence (DNA): TGTGCCAGCAGTGAGACCCTAAGGGGCTCCTACAGTGAGCAGTACTTC.

This clonotype was counted at least ten times. This sequence joins TRBV6-2 or TRBV6-3 and TRBJ2-7; a weak D match, TRBD2 (6 bases). The CDR3 loop spans 13 amino acids. Trimming shortened V by 7 bases and J by 2 bases, and 12 bases separated the two germline ends. Germline assignment: CDR1 MNHEY and CDR2 SVGEGT. The CDR3 loop is CASTDRRAYEQYF. The CDR3 DNA is TGTGCCAGCACCGACCGGAGGGCCTACGAGCAGTACTTC.

This rearrangement joins TRBV28 to TRBJ1-5; possibly TRBD1 for D (5 bases). Looked up from germline, CDR1 is MDHEN and CDR2 is SYDVKM. This CDR3 contains 15 residues. Trimming took off 5 bases at V and 4 bases at J, with 15 bases between the two ends. The CDR3 protein is CASSPRDRRNQPQHF. The CDR3 coding sequence is TGTGCCAGCAGTCCTAGGGACCGGAGAAATCAGCCCCAGCATTTT. Based on the CDR3 plus reference TRBV28 and TRBJ1-5, the full variable domain is DVKVTQSSRYLVKRTGEKVFLECVQDMDHENMFWYRQDPGLGLRLIYFSYDVKMKEKGDIPEGYSVSREKKERFSLILESASTNQTSMYLCASSPRDRRNQPQHFGDGTRLSIL.

A word on this clonotype: This could be a read error, since a much larger clone is one nucleotide away. This chain uses TRBV5-6 with TRBJ1-2; D perhaps matches TRBD1 (6 bases). The CDR3 consists of 13 residues. CDR1 is SGHDT, CDR2 YYEEEE, per germline. CDR3 in amino acids: CASSFHGSGGCTF. DNA for the CDR3: TGTGCCAGCAGCTTCCACGGTTCCGGGGGCTGCACCTTC.

In regard to this clonotype: Mismatch with germline at one junction end may stem from a read error. The rearrangement uses TRBV7-2 and TRBJ2-5; either TRBD1 or TRBD2 may supply D (5 bases each). Per the germline V gene, CDR1 is SGHTA and CDR2 is FQGNSA. This CDR3 is built from 14 residues. CDR3 sequence reads: CASSLGDLKETRYF. CDR3 bases: TGTGCCAGCAGCTTAGGGGACCTAAAAGAGACCCGGTACTTC.

The V gene is TRBV7-9, the J gene TRBJ2-5; 9 nucleotides match TRBD1. The V and J ends lost 5 bases and 13 bases, in that order; junction bases with no gene match: 8. This CDR3 has 12 amino acids. Germline loops: CDR1 SEHNR, CDR2 FQNEAQ (reference sequence). The CDR3 nucleotides read TGTGCCAGCAGCCATAGGACAGGGGATTCGTACTTC. Its translation: CASSHRTGDSYF.

This clonotype was counted between two and nine times. The chain links TRBV27 to TRBJ1-4; D might be TRBD1 (6 bases). The CDR3 covers 14 residues. In germline, CDR1 is MNHEY, CDR2 SMNVEV (reference sequence). With 6 bases removed from V and 5 bases from J, the gap between germline ends came to 13 bases. In nucleotides, the CDR3 is TGTGCCAGCAGACCAGGGGTCGTAAATGAAAAACTGTTTTTT. Its translation: CASRPGVVNEKLFF. Full variable domain (missing parts from reference TRBV27 and TRBJ1-4): EAQVTQNPRYLITVTGKKLTVTCSQNMNHEYMSWYRQDPGLGLRQIYYSMNVEVTDKGDVPEGYKVSRKEKRNFPLILESPSPNQTSLYFCASRPGVVNEKLFFGSGTQLSVL.

This chain joins TRBV14 and TRBJ2-7; 7 bases align to TRBD1. Germline CDR1 SGHDN, CDR2 FVKESK. The CDR3 is 15 amino acids. V shed 4 bases and J 1 base; nucleotides not matched to a gene: 7. CDR3 loop: CASSRRQGESYEQYF. DNA of the CDR3: TGTGCCAGCAGCCGCCGACAGGGCGAATCCTACGAGCAGTACTTC.

As concerns this clonotype: This may come from a read error, since a much larger clone is one base off. This sequence joins TRBV2 and TRBJ2-3, with D unclear. The CDR3 is made up of 13 amino acids. CDR1 is SNHLY and CDR2 is FYNNEI in the germline V gene. V was trimmed by 6 bases and J by 3 bases, leaving 10 bases between them. The CDR3 here is CASREFGTDTQYF. DNA for the CDR3: TGTGCCAGCAGGGAATTTGGGACAGATACGCAGTATTTT.